This T cell receptor (beta chain) was sequenced for a study of cytomegalovirus exposure and HLA in healthy donors. Study context: Approximately 170 million T cells yielded some 120 million unique TCR beta sequences in earlier analysis. Within the Caucasian-associated ancestry cluster were roughly 81% of the roughly 400 genotyped donors.

Primers included in the PCR were 60 Vbeta and 13 Jbeta primers. The method was immunoSEQ multiplex PCR; TCRdb's version includes in-frame clones alone and lacks a portion of them. The sample yields under 110,000 clones, 60% to 85% seen once. Germline assignment: CDR1 SGDLS and CDR2 YYNGEE. This CDR3 region has 14 residues. Trimming removed 4 bases at V and 2 bases at J, with 9 bases between. The chain carries TRBV9 and TRBJ1-4; TRBD1 might be the D (5 bases). The sequenced sample consisted of PBMCs. The TCR originated in a man aged 50 or older in good health and CMV-seronegative. CDR3 loop: CASSLGGTNEKLFF. The CDR3 DNA sequence: TGTGCCAGCAGCCTCGGGGGGACTAATGAAAAACTGTTTTTT.